This section outlines one TCR beta chain sequence together with its context. This specimen belongs to a study of blood T cell repertoires in COVID-19. For the study at large: Specimens from acute and convalescent COVID-19 originated in the United States, Italy and Spain.

Individuals drawn from approximately 22 US areas were about 18 to 95 years old. Each recovered donor of Cohort 3 presented with two negative PCRs, clearance, or symptom resolution. The CDR3 extends over 15 amino acids. The V gene's germline CDR1 is SGDLS and CDR2 YYNGEE. The V end was cut by 4 bases, the J end by 6 bases, with 20 bases between. TCRdb's table, derived via immunoSEQ multiplex PCR, lists solely in-frame clones and lacks some. The sample contains some 290,000 clones, roughly 86% of which appear only once. Input material: PBMCs or T cells enriched from blood (not recorded which). The rearrangement links TRBV9 to TRBJ2-7; maybe TRBD2 (5 bases). The TCR comes from a young woman who had recovered from COVID-19. The CDR3 DNA reads TGTGCCAGCAGCTTAGGACTCCAATCCACCCTCGAGCAGTACTTC. Amino acids: CASSLGLQSTLEQYF.